This T cell receptor (beta chain) comes out of a study of neoadjuvant anti-PD-1 for oral cavity cancer. Overall study results and limits: Higher pretreatment Treg/Th17 ratios tracked higher pretreatment blood clonality.

From germline, CDR1 is SGHNT and CDR2 YYREEE (reference sequence). CDR3 size: 16 residues. The V end was cut by 4 bases, the J end by 2 bases, with 19 bases between. The protocol was immunoSEQ multiplex PCR, while the TCRdb copy is restricted to in-frame clones and leaves out a portion. The data show some 61,000 clones, about 85% seen once. Notes on this clone: What it binds is unknown.

Specified time point: after neoadjuvant nivolumab, at surgical resection. These newly diagnosed stage II-IVA oral cavity squamous cell carcinoma patients had no prior systemic or radiation treatment. No culture or expansion preceded analysis of these blood cells. The receptor was derived from a person between 35 and 79 years old with oral cavity squamous cell carcinoma. The chain uses TRBV5-4 and TRBJ2-7, with D tentatively TRBD1 or TRBD2 (5 bases each). The source was PBMCs, collected after nivolumab (anti-PD-1) treatment. DNA of the CDR3: TGTGCCAGCAGCAGGGGATTCGGGACCCTGGCCTACGAGCAGTACTTC. As protein: CASSRGFGTLAYEQYF.